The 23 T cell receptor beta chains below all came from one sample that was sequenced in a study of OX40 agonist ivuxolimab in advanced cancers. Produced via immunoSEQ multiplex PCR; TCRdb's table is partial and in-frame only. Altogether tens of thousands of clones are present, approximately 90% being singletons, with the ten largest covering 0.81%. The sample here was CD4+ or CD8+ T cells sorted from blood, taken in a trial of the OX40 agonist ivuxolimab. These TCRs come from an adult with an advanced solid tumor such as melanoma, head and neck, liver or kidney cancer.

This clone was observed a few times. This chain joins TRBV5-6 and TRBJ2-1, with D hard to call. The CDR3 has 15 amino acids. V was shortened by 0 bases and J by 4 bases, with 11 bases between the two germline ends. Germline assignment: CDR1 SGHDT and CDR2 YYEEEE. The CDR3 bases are TGTGCCAGCAGCTTGGGGCGGATTCTATACAATGAGCAGTTCTTC. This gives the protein CASSLGRILYNEQFF.

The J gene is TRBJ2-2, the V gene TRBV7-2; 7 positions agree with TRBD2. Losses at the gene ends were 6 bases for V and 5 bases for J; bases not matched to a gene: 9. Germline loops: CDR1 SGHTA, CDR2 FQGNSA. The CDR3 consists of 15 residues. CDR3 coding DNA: TGTGCCAGCAGACAACAGTCAGCGGGGACCGGGGAGCTGTTTTTT. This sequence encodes CASRQQSAGTGELFF.

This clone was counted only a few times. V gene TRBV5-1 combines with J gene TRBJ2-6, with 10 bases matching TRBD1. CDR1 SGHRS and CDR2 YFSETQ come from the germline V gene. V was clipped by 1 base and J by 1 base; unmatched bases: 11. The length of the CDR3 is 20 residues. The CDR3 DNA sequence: TGCGCCAGCAGCTTGAAGACAGGGGGCAGCCCCAATTCTGGGGCCAACGTCCTGACTTTC. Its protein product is CASSLKTGGSPNSGANVLTF.

CDR3 sequence (DNA): TGTGCCAGTAGTATAGAAGCTAGCGGGAGGGTAAGTTGTGATGAGCAGTTCTTC. Translated, it gives CASSIEASGRVSCDEQFF. The rearrangement joins TRBV19 to TRBJ2-1; TRBD2 matches at 12 bases. Per germline, CDR1 LNHDA and CDR2 SQIVND (reference sequence). The CDR3 contains 18 residues. V was clipped by 0 bases and J by 8 bases; unmatched bases: 11.

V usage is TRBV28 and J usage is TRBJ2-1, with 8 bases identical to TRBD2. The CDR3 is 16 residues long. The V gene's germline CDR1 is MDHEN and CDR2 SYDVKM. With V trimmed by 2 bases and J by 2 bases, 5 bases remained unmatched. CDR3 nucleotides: TGTGCCAGCAGTTTAGGGACTAGGGGTCCCTACAATGAGCAGTTCTTC. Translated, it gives CASSLGTRGPYNEQFF.

DNA for the CDR3: TGTGCCAGCACCACACACCCAGATTATGGCTACACCTTC. Translating gives CASTTHPDYGYTF. This chain joins TRBV28 and TRBJ1-2; D is undetermined. Germline V CDR1 and CDR2: MDHEN, SYDVKM. The CDR3 runs to 13 residues. Between the trimmed V and J ends, which lost 7 bases and 5 bases, there was a span of 14 bases.

Written as DNA, the CDR3 is TGTGCCAGCAGGCAGCAGGGGGCCGGTGAGCAGTTCTTC. This codes for CASRQQGAGEQFF. The chain uses TRBV7-2 and TRBJ2-1, with TRBD1 identical over 8 bases. Trimming at V came to 6 bases and at J to 9 bases, leaving 7 bases not matched to a gene. Germline loops: CDR1 SGHTA, CDR2 FQGNSA. The CDR3 runs 13 residues.

This CDR3 reads CASSSGTTTYEQYF. CDR3 nucleotide sequence: TGTGCCAGCAGTTCCGGGACTACAACCTACGAGCAGTACTTC. The chain recombines TRBV11-2 with TRBJ2-7; 7 nucleotides match TRBD2. Germline V lookup: CDR1 SGHAT, CDR2 FQNNGV. With 6 bases clipped from V and 2 bases from J, the junction kept 7 bases outside the gene matches. The CDR3 covers 14 residues.

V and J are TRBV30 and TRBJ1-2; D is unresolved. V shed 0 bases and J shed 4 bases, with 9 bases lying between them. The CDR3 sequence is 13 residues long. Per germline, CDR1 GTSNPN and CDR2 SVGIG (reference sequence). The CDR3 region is CAWSVGPRYGYTF. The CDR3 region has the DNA TGTGCCTGGAGTGTTGGCCCCCGCTATGGCTACACCTTC.

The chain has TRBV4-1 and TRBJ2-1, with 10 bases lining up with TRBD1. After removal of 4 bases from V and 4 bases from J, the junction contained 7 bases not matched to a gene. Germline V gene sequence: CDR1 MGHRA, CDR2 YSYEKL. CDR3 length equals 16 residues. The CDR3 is CASSRYRDRGYNEQFF. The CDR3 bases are TGCGCCAGCAGCCGCTACCGGGACAGGGGTTACAATGAGCAGTTCTTC.

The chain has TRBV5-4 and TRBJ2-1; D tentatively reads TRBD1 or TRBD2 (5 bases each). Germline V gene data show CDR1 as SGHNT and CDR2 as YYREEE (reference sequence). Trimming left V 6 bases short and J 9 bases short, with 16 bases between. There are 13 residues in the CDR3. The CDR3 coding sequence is TGTGCCAGCACCTTCGGGGACCGTGCTGAGCAGTTCTTC. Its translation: CASTFGDRAEQFF.

This chain's CDR3 is CASSPNSSGNTIYF. CDR3 in DNA: TGTGCCAGCTCACCAAACAGCTCTGGAAACACCATATATTTT. The V call is TRBV18, the J call TRBJ1-3; no clear D. Germline assignment: CDR1 KGHSH and CDR2 LQKENI. V lost 2 bases and J 0 bases, leaving 5 bases between the germline ends. This CDR3 region has 14 residues.

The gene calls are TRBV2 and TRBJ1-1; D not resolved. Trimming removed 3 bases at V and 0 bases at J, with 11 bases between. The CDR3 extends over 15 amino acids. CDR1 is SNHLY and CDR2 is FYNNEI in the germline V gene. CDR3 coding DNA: TGTGCCAGCAGTGATGTTGGGTACCTGAACACTGAAGCTTTCTTT. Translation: CASSDVGYLNTEAFF. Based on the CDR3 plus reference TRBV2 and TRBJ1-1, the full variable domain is EPEVTQTPSHQVTQMGQEVILRCVPISNHLYFYWYRQILGQKVEFLVSFYNNEISEKSEIFDDQFSVERPDGSNFTLKIRSTKLEDSAMYFCASSDVGYLNTEAFFGQGTRLTVV.

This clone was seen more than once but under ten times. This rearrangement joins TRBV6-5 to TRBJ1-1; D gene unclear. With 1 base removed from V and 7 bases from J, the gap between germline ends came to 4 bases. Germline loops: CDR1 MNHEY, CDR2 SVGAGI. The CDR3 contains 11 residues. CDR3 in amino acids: CASSYFNEAFF. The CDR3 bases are TGTGCCAGCAGTTACTTCAATGAAGCTTTCTTT.

The DNA for the CDR3 is TGTGCCAGTAGTCTGGGGACAGCCTTTTCGCAGTATTTT. Residues: CASSLGTAFSQYF. This chain links TRBV19 with TRBJ2-3, with 7 positions matching TRBD1. Germline CDR1 is LNHDA and CDR2 is SQIVND (reference sequence). The CDR3 consists of 13 residues. The V segment lost 5 bases and the J segment 10 bases; nucleotides outside the gene matches: 9.

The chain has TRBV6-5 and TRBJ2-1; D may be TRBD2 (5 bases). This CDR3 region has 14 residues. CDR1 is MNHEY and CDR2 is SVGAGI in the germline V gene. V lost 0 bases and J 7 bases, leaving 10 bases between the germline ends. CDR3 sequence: CASSYSRGVNEQFF. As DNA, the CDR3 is TGTGCCAGCAGTTACTCTCGGGGAGTGAATGAGCAGTTCTTC.

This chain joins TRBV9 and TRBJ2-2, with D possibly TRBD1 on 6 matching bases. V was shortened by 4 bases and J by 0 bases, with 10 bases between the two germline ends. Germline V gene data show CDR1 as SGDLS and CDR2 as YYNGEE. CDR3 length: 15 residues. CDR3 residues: CASSRRQANTGELFF. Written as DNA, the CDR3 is TGTGCCAGCAGCAGAAGACAGGCGAACACCGGGGAGCTGTTTTTT.

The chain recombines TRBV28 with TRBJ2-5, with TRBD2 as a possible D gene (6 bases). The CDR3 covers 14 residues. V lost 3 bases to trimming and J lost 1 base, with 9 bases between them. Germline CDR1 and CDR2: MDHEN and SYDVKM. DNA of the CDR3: TGTGCCAGCAGTTTTGGGGGGATCCAAGAGACCCAGTACTTC. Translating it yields CASSFGGIQETQYF.

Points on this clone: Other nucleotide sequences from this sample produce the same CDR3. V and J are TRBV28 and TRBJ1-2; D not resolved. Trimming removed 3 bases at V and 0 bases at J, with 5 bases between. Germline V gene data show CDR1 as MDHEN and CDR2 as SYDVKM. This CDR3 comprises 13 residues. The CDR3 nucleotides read TGTGCCAGCAGTTTGGGGACTAACTATGGCTACACCTTC. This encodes CASSLGTNYGYTF.

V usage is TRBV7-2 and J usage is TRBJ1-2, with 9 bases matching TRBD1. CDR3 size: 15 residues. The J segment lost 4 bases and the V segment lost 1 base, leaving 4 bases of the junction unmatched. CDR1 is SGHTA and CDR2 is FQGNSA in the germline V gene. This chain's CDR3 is CASSLVDRGVYGYTF. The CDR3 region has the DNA TGTGCCAGCAGCTTAGTGGACAGGGGAGTCTATGGCTACACCTTC.

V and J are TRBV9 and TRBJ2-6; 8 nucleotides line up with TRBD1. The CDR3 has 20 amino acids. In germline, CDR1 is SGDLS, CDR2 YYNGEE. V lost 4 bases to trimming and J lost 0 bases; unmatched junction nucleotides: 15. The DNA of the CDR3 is TGTGCCAGCAGCCCATGGACAGGGAGAAAGGGATTCTCTGGGGCCAACGTCCTGACTTTC. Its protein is CASSPWTGRKGFSGANVLTF.

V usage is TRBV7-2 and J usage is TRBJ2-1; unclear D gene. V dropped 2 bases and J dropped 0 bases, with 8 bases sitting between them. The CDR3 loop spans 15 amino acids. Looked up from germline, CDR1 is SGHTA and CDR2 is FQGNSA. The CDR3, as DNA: TGTGCCAGCAGCTTACGGATCAGCTCCTACAATGAGCAGTTCTTC. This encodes CASSLRISSYNEQFF.

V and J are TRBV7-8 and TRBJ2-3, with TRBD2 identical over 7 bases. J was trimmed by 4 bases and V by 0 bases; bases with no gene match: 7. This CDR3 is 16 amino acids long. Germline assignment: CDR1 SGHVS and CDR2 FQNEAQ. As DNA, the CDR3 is TGTGCCAGCAGCTTAGCGCGACTAGCCCGCCCAGATACGCAGTATTTT. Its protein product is CASSLARLARPDTQYF.